The subject of this entry is one TCR beta chain. Its cognate antigen has yet to be identified. There are no base qualities to consult, and no much larger clone falls within one base. The CDR3 regions of human TCRbeta chains were analyzed by immunosequencing. Turning to the authors' computational methods: Repertoire TCRs were matched against a reference library of SARS-CoV-2-specific TCRs generated with the MIRA antigen-specificity platform. Breadth meant the fraction of unique TCRs that were SARS-CoV-2-associated, whereas depth meant the fraction of total T cells that were SARS-CoV-2-associated. Using the MIRA data, every spike-specific TCR was mapped to the spike region that the TCR reacted to and assigned to either a CD4 or a CD8 class. Log10-transformed breadth and depth values were compared by one-way ANOVA with Sidak's multiple comparisons tests. TCRdb retrieved this table from immuneACCESS and kept in-frame rearrangements only. Not all clones are present; in checked studies, unresolved V genes account for under half, and no reason is known for the remainder. V, J and clone size were drawn from that table, and D and trimming were deduced from the DNA. In this sample the table shows over 75,000 clones, around nine tenths of which occur a single time. The top ten clonotypes cover around 2.8% of the sample.

The CDR3 runs 14 residues from the cysteine to the phenylalanine. The retained sequence is limited to the CDR3, 42 bases, with the frame set at the first base. CDR1 and CDR2 (MNHEY, SVGAGI) derive from the germline V gene. Here V drops 5 bases and J drops 4 bases, and the junction holds 5 bases not matched to any gene. The time point label of this sample denotes: baseline before first vaccination. Vaccinee samples were obtained from the UK trials COV001 and COV002, which included a single-blind randomized controlled phase 2/3 trial of AZD1222 (ChAdOx1 nCoV-19) in healthy adults. For TCRbeta chain sequencing, PBMC samples from trial participants were taken at day 0 and at day 28 after the second dose. This sample was taken from a study of T cell responses to AZD1222 COVID-19 vaccine (dated by TCRdb to the early 2020s). For the wider study: AZD1222 recipients given second doses at about 4 weeks or at about 12 weeks were pooled, since spike-specific TCR depth and breadth were not found to differ between the two schedules. A total of about 230 trial participants underwent TCR sequencing, of whom some 210 received two doses of AZD1222 and about 25 received two doses of the MenACWY control vaccine. Trial participants were enrolled by age into subgroups of 18-55, 56-69 and 70-plus years, and around 150, 28 and 57 TCR-sequenced participants, respectively, were included in these subgroups.

Overall results and qualifications from the work: Reportedly, almost half of the unique spike-specific TCRs recognized epitopes lying outside the regions that are mutated in the B.1.351 and B.1.1.7 variants. Conclusions about previously exposed vaccinees are limited, since just a handful of AZD1222 recipients were seropositive for SARS-CoV-2 at baseline. Because no day 14 peak-response samples were available, the repertoires could be characterized only after the peak T cell response. Participants were mostly white British, with more females than males. The authors suggested clonal diversity may have been underestimated. Spike-specific TCR breadth and depth rose significantly after two AZD1222 doses compared with day 0 and with MenACWY recipients. The whole spike protein was spanned by vaccine-associated CD4 TCRs, and dominant responses were seen in regions 160-218 and 743-854. The 56-69-year group was small, and its depth increase did not reach significance, likely because of low power.

The specimen comprised peripheral blood, sampled on day 0 of AZD1222 vaccination. This TCR came from an adult in good health. The rearranged segments are TRBV6-5 and TRBJ2-7, with 10 central nucleotides matching TRBD1. The DNA sequence follows: TGTGCCAGCAGTCCTAGGGACAGGGGTTACGAGCAGTACTTC. Its coded protein is CASSPRDRGYEQYF.